These T cell receptor beta chains were read from a single sample in a study of blood T cell repertoires in COVID-19. Sequencing used immunoSEQ multiplex PCR; TCRdb keeps in-frame clones, though not all of them. The repertoire consists of hundreds of thousands of clones, with approximately 90% occurring once and the leading ten covering 1.4%. Sequencing used PBMCs or T cells enriched from blood (not recorded which). The receptors shown here come from a woman under 30 who had been exposed to COVID-19. Each CDR3 is given with its conserved first and last residue. The order of the fields is clone size, D gene, V gene, J gene, CDR3 DNA, CDR3 protein. The D gene is left open where the match is weak. Part of the rows lack a size; the others show once, few, many or a class for expanded clones.

-	-	TRBV11-2	TRBJ2-7	TGTGCCAGCAGCTTAGAGGCAGCAGGATACGAGCAGTACTTC	CASSLEAAGYEQYF
-	-	TRBV6-2/TRBV6-3	TRBJ1-6	TGTGCCAGCAGTTACCCAGCGGGGGGGCCCGCTAATTCACCCCTCCACTTT	CASSYPAGGPANSPLHF
-	-	TRBV28	TRBJ1-4	TGTGCCAGCACTCCGGTGGCAGGGATTAAGGTTTGGGAAAAACTGTTTTTT	CASTPVAGIKVWEKLFF
-	-	TRBV7-2	TRBJ1-2	TGTGCCAGCAGCTTGGACTTAACAGCTAACTATGGCTACACCTTC	CASSLDLTANYGYTF
-	-	TRBV7-6	TRBJ2-7	TGTGCCAGCAGCCTGGCAGGGGTCTACGAGCAGTACTTC	CASSLAGVYEQYF
-	-	TRBV11-2	TRBJ2-3	TGTGCCAGCAGCTTGAACCGGGCTAGCGTGTCGAATACGCAGTATTTT	CASSLNRASVSNTQYF
once	-	TRBV28	TRBJ1-5	TGTGCCAGCAGCCCAGGGTGGAGTCAGCCCCAGCATTTT	CASSPGWSQPQHF
-	TRBD1	TRBV6-1	TRBJ2-7	TGTGCCAGCAGTGCCCAGGGGGCGGACGAGCAGTACTTC	CASSAQGADEQYF
once	-	TRBV11-3	TRBJ2-1	TGTGCCAGCAGCTTAGGCGGGACTCCACCCGGGGAGCAGTTCTTC	CASSLGGTPPGEQFF
-	TRBD1	TRBV5-6	TRBJ2-7	TGTGCCAGCAGCTCGGTAACAGGGGGAAGCTACGAGCAGTACTTC	CASSSVTGGSYEQYF
once	TRBD1	TRBV7-8	TRBJ1-1	TGTGCCAGCAGCTTACCTTTCAGGGGGCCGAACACTGAAGCTTTCTTT	CASSLPFRGPNTEAFF
-	TRBD2	TRBV6-5	TRBJ2-1	TGTGCCAGCAGCTCACGGGACGGGAGGGCGAATGAGCAGTTCTTC	CASSSRDGRANEQFF
once	TRBD1	TRBV6-1	TRBJ2-7	TGTGCCAGCAGTGAAGATAGGGACAGGGTGATAACTACCTACGAGCAGTACTTC	CASSEDRDRVITTYEQYF
-	TRBD1	TRBV10-1	TRBJ1-1	TGCGCCAGCAGCTGGGACAGGGGGGGCACTGAAGCTTTCTTT	CASSWDRGGTEAFF
-	-	TRBV11-2	TRBJ2-1	TGTGCCAGCAGCCTACCGACTAGTCTCAATGAGCAGTTCTTC	CASSLPTSLNEQFF
-	-	TRBV5-1	TRBJ2-7	TGCGCCAGCAGCTTGGAACAGGGCTACGAGCAGTACTTC	CASSLEQGYEQYF
-	TRBD1	TRBV19	TRBJ1-5	TGTGCCAGTCAGGACAGGGGGGGGCCCAATCAGCCCCAGCATTTT	CASQDRGGPNQPQHF
-	-	TRBV11-2	TRBJ1-2	TGTGCCAGCAGGGCAGGACACCTCTATGGCTACACCTTC	CASRAGHLYGYTF
-	TRBD1	TRBV5-6	TRBJ2-7	TGTGCCAGCAGCTATTACTTAGGACAGGGGGCTTACGAGCAGTACTTC	CASSYYLGQGAYEQYF
-	-	TRBV7-6	TRBJ2-3	TGTGCCAGCAGCTTAGAGATCGCAGGGGGCACAGATACGCAGTATTTT	CASSLEIAGGTDTQYF
-	-	TRBV7-2	TRBJ2-1	TGTGCCAGCAGCTTCTTTGTGGGGGGAGACAATGAGCAGTTCTTC	CASSFFVGGDNEQFF
-	-	TRBV29-1	TRBJ1-1	TGCAGCGTAGCCGGGCTAAGGGGCACTGAAGCTTTCTTT	CSVAGLRGTEAFF
once	-	TRBV27	TRBJ1-5	TGTGCCAGCAGCCGTAGGGGCGGGGTCAATCAGCCCCAGCATTTT	CASSRRGGVNQPQHF
-	TRBD1	TRBV4-2	TRBJ1-1	TGTGCCAGCAGCCAGGGACAGGGGATGAACACTGAAGCTTTCTTT	CASSQGQGMNTEAFF
-	-	TRBV5-4	TRBJ2-5	TGTGCCAGCAGCCAGGACTGGGAGGGGGCCCAGTACTTC	CASSQDWEGAQYF
-	-	TRBV12-3/TRBV12-4	TRBJ1-4	TGTGCCAGCAGACTAGCAACTAATGAAAAACTGTTTTTT	CASRLATNEKLFF
few	-	TRBV28	TRBJ2-1	TGTGCCAGCGGTCGTGACTACTCCTACAATGAGCAGTTCTTC	CASGRDYSYNEQFF
-	-	TRBV7-9	TRBJ2-3	TGTGCCAGCAGCTTAAAAGGAGGACAGTCAGATACGCAGTATTTT	CASSLKGGQSDTQYF
-	-	TRBV27	TRBJ1-4	TGTGCCAGCAGTGTAAGGGGCCCACTATCTGCAACTAATGAAAAACTGTTTTTT	CASSVRGPLSATNEKLFF
-	-	TRBV10-1	TRBJ2-5	TGCGCCAGCAGTGTGATGGCAGGGCCGCAAGAGACCCAGTACTTC	CASSVMAGPQETQYF
-	-	TRBV6-2/TRBV6-3	TRBJ2-6	TGTGCCAGCAGTTCCCATGTATTAGAGAGCTCTGGGGCCAACGTCCTGACTTTC	CASSSHVLESSGANVLTF
-	-	TRBV28	TRBJ2-7	TGTGCCAGCAGTCTGACAGGGGGCAATAGCGGGAGTGAGCAGTACTTC	CASSLTGGNSGSEQYF